These 13 T cell receptor beta chains were sequenced from one sample in a study of T-cell memory formation after mild COVID-19. TCRdb independently ran MiXCR on the 5' RACE reads; one entry per CDR3 protein. The sample includes roughly 500,000 distinct CDR3 sequences, roughly 21% of them seen just once. Sequenced: PBMCs or a T cell subset sorted from them (not recorded which). These receptors originate from an adult woman who had mild COVID-19 (a few samples of this study predate the infection). Cell type and time point are not known.

V gene TRBV18 combines with J gene TRBJ1-5, with unresolved D. The germline CDR1 and CDR2 sequences are KGHSH and LQKENI. V lost 1 base to trimming and J lost 5 bases, with 6 bases between them. The CDR3 is made up of 13 amino acids. The CDR3 sequence: CASSPLKDQPQHF. The DNA of the CDR3 is TGTGCCAGCTCACCACTTAAGGATCAGCCCCAGCATTTT.

This clonotype was found a few times. V usage is TRBV30 and J usage is TRBJ1-2; 7 bases fit TRBD1. This CDR3 has 13 amino acids. Germline lookup yields CDR1 GTSNPN and CDR2 SVGIG (reference sequence). Germline trimming cut 1 base from V and 4 bases from J; bases unmatched to any gene: 3. The CDR3 sequence: CAWSAGTAYGYTF. For the CDR3, the DNA is TGTGCCTGGAGTGCCGGGACAGCCTATGGCTACACCTTC.

This clonotype has only a few counts. The gene calls are TRBV12-3 or TRBV12-4 and TRBJ2-7; maybe TRBD1 (6 bases). V dropped 6 bases and J dropped 0 bases, with 18 bases sitting between them. The CDR3 covers 16 residues. The CDR3 DNA reads TGTGCCAGCAGCCAGACCTCCGGGACATACTCCTACGAGCAGTACTTC. It specifies CASSQTSGTYSYEQYF.

The V gene is TRBV3-1, the J gene TRBJ2-1; the D is unclear. V gave up 1 base and J gave up 0 bases, with 13 bases separating them. The CDR3 contains 17 residues. CDR1 and CDR2 (germline): LGHDT, YNNKEL (reference sequence). CDR3 residues: CASSQGVDEPSYNEQFF. The CDR3 DNA reads as TGTGCCAGCAGCCAAGGGGTGGACGAACCCTCCTACAATGAGCAGTTCTTC.

This clonotype was detected a few times. V is TRBV11-2 and J is TRBJ1-1, with no clear D. In germline, CDR1 is SGHAT, CDR2 FQNNGV. The CDR3 length is 12 residues. V lost 3 bases, J lost 11 bases, and 13 bases lay in between. This CDR3 reads CASSFRAPEAFF. The CDR3 bases are TGTGCCAGCAGCTTCCGGGCCCCCGAGGCTTTCTTT.

This chain joins TRBV5-1 and TRBJ2-1; TRBD2 might be the D (5 bases). The V gene's germline CDR1 is SGHRS and CDR2 YFSETQ. With 0 bases removed from V and 10 bases from J, the gap between germline ends came to 11 bases. The CDR3 consists of 13 residues. This chain's CDR3 is CASSLDGVGEQFF. Written as DNA, the CDR3 is TGCGCCAGCAGCTTGGACGGGGTAGGGGAGCAGTTCTTC.

The chain joins TRBV5-1 to TRBJ2-7, with 7 bases matching TRBD1. V was clipped by 4 bases and J by 1 base; unmatched bases: 5. Germline V gene lookup returns CDR1 SGHRS and CDR2 YFSETQ. The CDR3 sequence is 14 residues long. Written as DNA, the CDR3 is TGCGCCAGCAGCGAGGGACAGTTTTCCTACGAGCAGTACTTC. Translated: CASSEGQFSYEQYF.

This chain connects TRBV7-8 to TRBJ2-7; 10 bases are shared with TRBD2. Germline assignment: CDR1 SGHVS and CDR2 FQNEAQ. This CDR3 has 20 residues. Unmatched junction bases numbered 28, after V lost 5 bases and J lost 9 bases. CDR3 sequence reads: CASSPAASGSYWVTIPRQYF. As DNA, the CDR3 is TGTGCCAGCAGCCCCGCGGCTAGCGGGAGTTATTGGGTAACAATCCCTAGGCAGTACTTC.

This chain uses TRBV5-1 with TRBJ1-1; D may be TRBD1 (5 bases). V shed 6 bases and J shed 8 bases, with 17 bases lying between them. CDR3 length: 13 amino acids. Germline V gene data show CDR1 as SGHRS and CDR2 as YFSETQ. CDR3 sequence: CASTSATGGEAFF. DNA of the CDR3: TGCGCCAGCACCAGTGCCACAGGAGGCGAAGCTTTCTTT.

This clonotype was found many times. The chain is built from TRBV20-1 and TRBJ2-7; 7 bases align to TRBD2. Germline trimming cut 6 bases from V and 2 bases from J; bases unmatched to any gene: 10. From germline, CDR1 is DFQATT and CDR2 SNEGSKA (reference sequence). This CDR3 comprises 14 residues. The CDR3: CSAPLAVPPYEQYF. Here the CDR3 DNA reads TGCAGTGCCCCTCTAGCGGTTCCCCCCTACGAGCAGTACTTC.

The genes are TRBV20-1 and TRBJ1-5; D may be TRBD1 (5 bases). The germline V gene encodes CDR1 DFQATT and CDR2 SNEGSKA (reference sequence). The CDR3 extends over 13 amino acids. The V end was cut by 5 bases, the J end by 0 bases, with 8 bases between. CDR3 region: CSAVTDSNQPQHF. In DNA, the CDR3 is TGCAGTGCTGTGACAGATAGCAATCAGCCCCAGCATTTT.

This clonotype was observed a few times. The genes are TRBV6-5 and TRBJ1-1; D is perhaps TRBD1 (6 bases). Trimming left V 0 bases short and J 1 base short, with 9 bases between. The CDR3 extends over 15 amino acids. Per the germline V gene, CDR1 is MNHEY and CDR2 is SVGAGI. The CDR3 reads CASSYSRQANTEAFF. In DNA form, the CDR3 reads TGTGCCAGCAGTTACTCGAGACAGGCGAACACTGAAGCTTTCTTT.

V is TRBV12-3 or TRBV12-4 and J is TRBJ2-7, with 12 bases lining up with TRBD2. The CDR3 sequence is 19 residues long. The V gene end was trimmed by 2 bases and the J gene end by 4 bases; junction bases not matched to a gene: 15. The CDR3 loop is CASSLRGRATGTSGYEQYF. The CDR3 DNA sequence: TGTGCCAGCAGTTTACGGGGCAGGGCGACCGGGACTAGCGGGTACGAGCAGTACTTC.